The following is a TCR beta chain sequence with its context. The CDR3 runs 17 residues. Germline-derived CDR1 and CDR2 are LNHDA and SQIVND (reference sequence). V was pared by 6 bases and J by 0 bases, with 3 bases of the junction left unmatched. This entry is derived from a study of control samples from healthy donors and cancer patients. The table came from immunoSEQ multiplex PCR; TCRdb's copy has only in-frame clones and leaves some out. The sample consists of approximately 81,000 clones, 94% of them appearing once. The clonotype comes from a woman aged 18-29 years in good health. The material sequenced was blood. J is TRBJ2-2 and V is TRBV19; 14 bases match TRBD2. Here the CDR3 DNA reads TGTGCCAGTAGAAGGGGACTAGCGGGAGCGAACACCGGGGAGCTGTTTTTT. Its translation: CASRRGLAGANTGELFF. Together with reference TRBV19 and TRBJ2-2, the CDR3 gives the full variable domain: DGGITQSPKYLFRKEGQNVTLSCEQNLNHDAMYWYRQDPGQGLRLIYYSQIVNDFQKGDIAEGYSVSREKKESFPLTVTSAQKNPTAFYLCASRRGLAGANTGELFFGEGSRLTVL.